This is a list of T cell receptor beta chains from one sample in a study of glioma-infiltrating T cells after dendritic cell vaccination. Assay used: immunoSEQ multiplex PCR; TCRdb lists only in-frame clones, some missing. The table shows roughly 98,000 clones, with 65% to 90% occurring only once. Sequenced material: blood, taken before dendritic cell vaccination. All receptors derive from a human donor with glioblastoma. Both conserved end residues are trimmed from each CDR3. A D gene is named only where the DNA matches it firmly.

V gene | CDR3 length | D gene | CDR3 protein
TRBV19 | 12 | NA | ASKSGYPYNEQF
TRBV6-4 | 12 | TRBD2 | ASSDSGGADTQY
TRBV5-1 | 12 | TRBD1 | ASSGGQGAHEQY
TRBV18 | 13 | TRBD1 | ASSRDREIAGELF
TRBV5-1 | 16 | TRBD2 | ASSLASSGTSSYNEQF
TRBV5-4 | 11 | NA | ASSPPEEGEQF
TRBV4-1 | 17 | NA | ASSQGGGRFGVKNTEAF
TRBV30 | 13 | TRBD1 | AWRKDRVSGNTIY
TRBV10-1 | 12 | NA | ASRAGRTNEKLF
TRBV7-2 | 12 | NA | ASSLTLDFYGYT
TRBV19 | 11 | TRBD2 | ASMGLEAYEQY
TRBV5-1 | 11 | NA | ASSLEGVREQY
TRBV7-6 | 17 | TRBD2 | ASSFRTGTSGGPAYEQY
TRBV10-3 | 11 | NA | AISGTEHQPQH
TRBV9 | 12 | NA | ASSVGGGEGPQH
TRBV28 | 14 | NA | ASSFSPTDRKETQY
TRBV14 | 13 | NA | ASSPSVVPTYEQY
TRBV7-9 | 12 | TRBD1 | ASSLAGQGYGYT
TRBV6-6 | 11 | TRBD2 | ASSYSRGETQY
TRBV7-2 | 12 | NA | ASKVYGQNYGYT
TRBV30 | 13 | TRBD1 | AWSQTGTGGREQY